This T cell receptor beta chain was identified in a study of CD8 T cells in Susac syndrome. RNA, at 0.5 to 1 ug, was reverse transcribed with random hexamers. Each CDR3 protein gets one entry after TCRdb re-called the immunoSEQ multiplex PCR reads with MiXCR. The sample includes roughly 80,000 distinct CDR3 sequences, approximately 94% seen only once; the top ten take about 0.53%. CDR1 and CDR2 (germline): LGHDT, YNNKEL (reference sequence). J was trimmed by 1 base and V by 4 bases; bases with no gene match: 13. CDR3 length equals 19 residues. This clonotype showed up just once. The chain carries TRBV3-1 and TRBJ2-1; 10 nucleotides agree with TRBD2. The source of this sequence is a human donor with Susac syndrome. The sample taken for sequencing was CD4+ T cells from PBMCs. The CDR3 sequence is CASSPRGGKTSGSYNEQFF. The CDR3 nucleotides read TGTGCCAGCAGCCCTCGAGGAGGGAAGACTAGCGGGTCCTACAATGAGCAGTTCTTC.